These T cell receptor beta chains were read from a single sample in a study of cytomegalovirus exposure and HLA in healthy donors. Data came from immunoSEQ multiplex PCR; TCRdb stores just in-frame clones and leaves some out. This table holds 200,000 or so clones. Sample: PBMCs. The receptors come from a girl aged 2 to 9 in good health and CMV-seropositive. The CDR3 runs from the conserved cysteine through the conserved F or W.

cdr3_aa: CSVEDAGTGLGTYEQYF
v_call: TRBV29-1
j_call: TRBJ2-7

cdr3_aa: CASSVAPLAGDGTGELFF
v_call: TRBV9
j_call: TRBJ2-2

cdr3_aa: CASLKGTHTQGATFPF
v_call: TRBV19
j_call: TRBJ1-2

cdr3_aa: CASSFGQGGSYEQYF
v_call: TRBV11-2
j_call: TRBJ2-7

cdr3_aa: CSVYERESTDTQYF
v_call: TRBV29-1
j_call: TRBJ2-3

cdr3_aa: CASSLARGLFEQYF
v_call: TRBV7-9
j_call: TRBJ2-7

cdr3_aa: CASSWRQGLGTEAFF
v_call: TRBV5-1
j_call: TRBJ1-1

cdr3_aa: CASSLRGENNEQFF
v_call: TRBV5-1
j_call: TRBJ2-1

cdr3_aa: CASSSPEPAGNEQYF
v_call: TRBV28
j_call: TRBJ2-7

cdr3_aa: CASSQQQAAAPYF
v_call: TRBV7-2
j_call: TRBJ2-7

cdr3_aa: CASSDYRESGNIQYF
v_call: TRBV19
j_call: TRBJ2-4

cdr3_aa: CASSPWASGTYNEQFF
v_call: TRBV7-2
j_call: TRBJ2-1

cdr3_aa: CASSDRGAANEKLFF
v_call: TRBV5-1
j_call: TRBJ1-4

cdr3_aa: CASSLAGREFTSGELFF
v_call: TRBV11-2
j_call: TRBJ2-2

cdr3_aa: CASSRPQRVLHGYTF
v_call: TRBV18
j_call: TRBJ1-2

cdr3_aa: CASRGDHNEQFF
v_call: TRBV2
j_call: TRBJ2-1

cdr3_aa: CASSPYPEGFYGYTF
v_call: TRBV6-1
j_call: TRBJ1-2

cdr3_aa: CASSYRQPNQPQHF
v_call: TRBV13
j_call: TRBJ1-5

cdr3_aa: CASSFNRGVWTEAFF
v_call: TRBV27
j_call: TRBJ1-1

cdr3_aa: CASRTGANGGQPQHF
v_call: TRBV6-1
j_call: TRBJ1-5

cdr3_aa: CASSQVGRTGGPTNYGYTF
v_call: TRBV4-1
j_call: TRBJ1-2

cdr3_aa: CASSGSPMSTGELFF
v_call: TRBV10-1
j_call: TRBJ2-2

cdr3_aa: CASSQDPGGEYNEQFF
v_call: TRBV4-1
j_call: TRBJ2-1

cdr3_aa: CASSLYRDSGRPTQYF
v_call: TRBV9
j_call: TRBJ2-3

cdr3_aa: CASSFLLAANNEQFF
v_call: TRBV28
j_call: TRBJ2-1

cdr3_aa: CASSLRGQGALFSYTF
v_call: TRBV28
j_call: TRBJ1-2

cdr3_aa: CASSLDLAGYEQYF
v_call: TRBV7-2
j_call: TRBJ2-7

cdr3_aa: CASNKETYEQYF
v_call: TRBV28
j_call: TRBJ2-7

cdr3_aa: CASSSVTGTSYEQYF
v_call: TRBV28
j_call: TRBJ2-7

cdr3_aa: CASSLWGLAGAGGETQYF
v_call: TRBV5-4
j_call: TRBJ2-5

cdr3_aa: CASTFLDRGSYEQYF
v_call: TRBV6-1
j_call: TRBJ2-7

cdr3_aa: CASNQGSEAFF
v_call: TRBV28
j_call: TRBJ1-1

cdr3_aa: CASSSQGTGFAGELFF
v_call: TRBV7-2
j_call: TRBJ2-2